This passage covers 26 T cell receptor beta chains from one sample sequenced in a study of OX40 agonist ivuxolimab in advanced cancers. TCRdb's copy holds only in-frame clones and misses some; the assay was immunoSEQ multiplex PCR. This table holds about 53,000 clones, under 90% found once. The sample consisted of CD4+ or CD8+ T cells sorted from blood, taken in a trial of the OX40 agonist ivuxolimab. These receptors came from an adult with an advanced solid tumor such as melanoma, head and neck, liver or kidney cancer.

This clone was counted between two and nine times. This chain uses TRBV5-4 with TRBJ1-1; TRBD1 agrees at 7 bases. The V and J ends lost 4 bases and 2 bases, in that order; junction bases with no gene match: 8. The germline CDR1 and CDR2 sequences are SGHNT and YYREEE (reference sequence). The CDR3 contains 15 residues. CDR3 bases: TGTGCCAGCAGCCTATTGGGACAGACAAACACTGAAGCTTTCTTT. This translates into CASSLLGQTNTEAFF.

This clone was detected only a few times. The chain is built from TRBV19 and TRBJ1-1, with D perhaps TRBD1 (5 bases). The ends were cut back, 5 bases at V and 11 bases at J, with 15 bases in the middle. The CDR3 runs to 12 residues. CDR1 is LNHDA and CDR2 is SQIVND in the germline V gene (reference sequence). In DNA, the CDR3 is TGTGCCAGTAGTCCTGACCGGGGGAGGGCTTTCTTT. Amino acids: CASSPDRGRAFF.

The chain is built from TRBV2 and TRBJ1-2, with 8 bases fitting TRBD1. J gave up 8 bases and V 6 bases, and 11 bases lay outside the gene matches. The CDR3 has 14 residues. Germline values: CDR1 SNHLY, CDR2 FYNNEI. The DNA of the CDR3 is TGTGCCAGCAGGCAGGAGAACAGGGGGAGAGGCTACACCTTC. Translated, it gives CASRQENRGRGYTF.

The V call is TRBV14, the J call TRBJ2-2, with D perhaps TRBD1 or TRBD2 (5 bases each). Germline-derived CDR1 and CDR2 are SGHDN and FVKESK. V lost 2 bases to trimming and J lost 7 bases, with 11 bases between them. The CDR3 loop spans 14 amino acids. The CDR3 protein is CASSQSRGIGELFF. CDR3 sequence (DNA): TGTGCCAGCAGCCAATCGAGGGGAATCGGGGAGCTGTTTTTT.

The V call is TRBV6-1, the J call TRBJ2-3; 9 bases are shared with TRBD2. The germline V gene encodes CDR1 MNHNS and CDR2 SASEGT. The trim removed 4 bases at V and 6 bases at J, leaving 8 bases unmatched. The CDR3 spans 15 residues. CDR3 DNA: TGTGCCAGCAGTGCTCTAGCGGGGTTCTTTGATACGCAGTATTTT. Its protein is CASSALAGFFDTQYF.

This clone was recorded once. The CDR3 DNA reads as TGTGCCAGCAGTTACCACCTTCCGAGCACCGGGGAGCTGTTTTTT. This sequence encodes CASSYHLPSTGELFF. The genes are TRBV6-5 and TRBJ2-2; D is ambiguous. This CDR3 comprises 15 residues. V lost 2 bases and J 4 bases, leaving 11 bases between the germline ends. Germline-derived CDR1 and CDR2 are MNHEY and SVGAGI.

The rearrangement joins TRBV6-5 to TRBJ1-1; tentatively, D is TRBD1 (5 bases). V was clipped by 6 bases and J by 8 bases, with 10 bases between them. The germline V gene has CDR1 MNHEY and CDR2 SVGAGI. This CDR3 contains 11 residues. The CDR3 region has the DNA TGTGCCAGCAGCTACAAGGGGGAAGCTTTCTTT. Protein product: CASSYKGEAFF.

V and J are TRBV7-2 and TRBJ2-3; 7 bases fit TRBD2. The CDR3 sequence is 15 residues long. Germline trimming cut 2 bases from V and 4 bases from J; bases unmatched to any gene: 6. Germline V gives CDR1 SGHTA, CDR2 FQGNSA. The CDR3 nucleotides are TGTGCCAGCAGCTTAAAGGCGGGGGTCCCAGATACGCAGTATTTT. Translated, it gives CASSLKAGVPDTQYF.

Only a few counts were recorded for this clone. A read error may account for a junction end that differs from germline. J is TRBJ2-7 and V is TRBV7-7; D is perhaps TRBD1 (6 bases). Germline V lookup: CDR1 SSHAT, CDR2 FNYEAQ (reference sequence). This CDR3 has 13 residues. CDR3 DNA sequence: TGTGCTAGCAGCTTAGGAACAGGGTCCGAGCAGTACTTC. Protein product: CASSLGTGSEQYF.

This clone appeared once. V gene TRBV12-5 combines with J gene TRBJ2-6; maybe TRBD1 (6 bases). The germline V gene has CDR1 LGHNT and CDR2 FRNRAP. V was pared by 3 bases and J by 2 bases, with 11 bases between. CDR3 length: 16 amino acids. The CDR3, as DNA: TGTGCTAGTGGTTTAGACTGGGACACTGGGGCCAACGTCCTGACTTTC. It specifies CASGLDWDTGANVLTF.

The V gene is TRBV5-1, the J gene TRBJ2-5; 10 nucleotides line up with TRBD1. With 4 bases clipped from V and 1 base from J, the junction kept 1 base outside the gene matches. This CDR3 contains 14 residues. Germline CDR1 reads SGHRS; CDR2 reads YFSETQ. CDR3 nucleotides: TGCGCCAGCAGCCGACAGGGGGCCCAAGAGACCCAGTACTTC. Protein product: CASSRQGAQETQYF.

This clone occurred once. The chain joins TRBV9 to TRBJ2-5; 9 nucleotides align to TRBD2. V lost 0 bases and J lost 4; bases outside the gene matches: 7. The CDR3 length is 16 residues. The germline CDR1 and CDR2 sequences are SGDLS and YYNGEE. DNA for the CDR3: TGTGCCAGCAGCGTAGGTTCTAGCGGGATCCCAGAGACCCAGTACTTC. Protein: CASSVGSSGIPETQYF.

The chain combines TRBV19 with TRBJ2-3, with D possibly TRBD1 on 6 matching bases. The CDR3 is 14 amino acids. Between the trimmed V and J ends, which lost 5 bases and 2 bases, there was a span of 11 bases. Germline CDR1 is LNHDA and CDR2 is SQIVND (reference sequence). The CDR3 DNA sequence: TGTGCCAGTAGTCCCCCAGGGGACACAGATACGCAGTATTTT. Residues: CASSPPGDTDTQYF.

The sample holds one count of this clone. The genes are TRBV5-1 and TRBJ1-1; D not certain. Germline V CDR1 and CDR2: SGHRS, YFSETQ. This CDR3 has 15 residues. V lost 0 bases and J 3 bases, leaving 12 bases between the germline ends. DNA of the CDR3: TGCGCCAGCAGCTTGGATCCCACTGGGGACACTGAAGCTTTCTTT. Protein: CASSLDPTGDTEAFF.

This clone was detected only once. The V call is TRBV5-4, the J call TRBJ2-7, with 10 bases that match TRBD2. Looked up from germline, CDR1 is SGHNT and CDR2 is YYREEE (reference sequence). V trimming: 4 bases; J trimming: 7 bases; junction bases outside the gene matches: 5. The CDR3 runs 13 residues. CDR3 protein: CASSGKGLAEQYF. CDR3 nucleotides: TGTGCCAGCAGCGGAAAGGGACTAGCGGAGCAGTACTTC. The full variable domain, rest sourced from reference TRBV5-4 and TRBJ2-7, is ETGVTQSPTHLIKTRGQQVTLRCSSQSGHNTVSWYQQALGQGPQFIFQYYREEENGRGNFPPRFSGLQFPNYSSELNVNALELDDSALYLCASSGKGLAEQYFGPGTRLTVT.

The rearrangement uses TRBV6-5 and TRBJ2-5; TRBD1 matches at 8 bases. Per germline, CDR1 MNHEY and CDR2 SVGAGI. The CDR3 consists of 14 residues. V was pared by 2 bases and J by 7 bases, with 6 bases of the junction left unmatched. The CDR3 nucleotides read TGTGCCAGCAGTTACGACAGGGGCTGGGGGACCCAGTACTTC. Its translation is CASSYDRGWGTQYF.

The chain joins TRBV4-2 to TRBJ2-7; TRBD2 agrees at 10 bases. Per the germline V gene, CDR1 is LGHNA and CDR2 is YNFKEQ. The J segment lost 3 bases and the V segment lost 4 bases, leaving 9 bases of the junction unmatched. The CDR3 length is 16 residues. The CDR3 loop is CASSPTLGTSVYEQYF. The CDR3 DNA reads TGTGCCAGCAGCCCTACCCTTGGGACTAGCGTCTACGAGCAGTACTTC.

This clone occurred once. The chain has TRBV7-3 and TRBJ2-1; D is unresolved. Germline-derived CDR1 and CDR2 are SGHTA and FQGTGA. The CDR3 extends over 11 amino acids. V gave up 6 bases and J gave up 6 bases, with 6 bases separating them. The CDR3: CASSLGNEQFF. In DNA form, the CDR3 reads TGTGCCAGCAGTTTAGGCAATGAGCAGTTCTTC.

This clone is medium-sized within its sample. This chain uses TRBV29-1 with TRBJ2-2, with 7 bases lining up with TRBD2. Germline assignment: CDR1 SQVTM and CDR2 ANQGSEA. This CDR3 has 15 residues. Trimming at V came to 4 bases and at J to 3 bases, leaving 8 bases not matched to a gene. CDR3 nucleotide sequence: TGCAGCGTTGCAGGTCGGCGGGAGCACACCGGGGAGCTGTTTTTT. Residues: CSVAGRREHTGELFF.

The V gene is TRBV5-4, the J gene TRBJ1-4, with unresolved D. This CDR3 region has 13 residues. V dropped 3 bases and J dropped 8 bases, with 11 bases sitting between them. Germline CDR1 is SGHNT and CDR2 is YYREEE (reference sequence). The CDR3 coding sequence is TGTGCCAGCAGCTACGGGTTTAACGAAAAACTGTTTTTT. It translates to CASSYGFNEKLFF.

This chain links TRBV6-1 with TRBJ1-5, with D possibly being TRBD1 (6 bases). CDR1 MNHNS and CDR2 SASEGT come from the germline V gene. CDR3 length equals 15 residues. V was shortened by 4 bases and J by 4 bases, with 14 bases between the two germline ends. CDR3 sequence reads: CASSVRDKDNQPQHF. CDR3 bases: TGTGCCAGCAGTGTCCGGGACAAGGATAATCAGCCCCAGCATTTT.

The CDR3 region has the DNA TGTGCCAGCAGCTTGGGGACAAGGGGGAACACTGAAGCTTTCTTT. Residues: CASSLGTRGNTEAFF. The gene calls are TRBV5-6 and TRBJ1-1; weak D call: TRBD1 (5 bases). Per germline, CDR1 SGHDT and CDR2 YYEEEE. The CDR3 has 15 amino acids. V was pared by 0 bases and J by 1 base, with 10 bases between. The whole variable domain, filled in from reference TRBV5-6 and TRBJ1-1, reads DAGVTQSPTHLIKTRGQQVTLRCSPKSGHDTVSWYQQALGQGPQFIFQYYEEEERQRGNFPDRFSGHQFPNYSSELNVNALLLGDSALYLCASSLGTRGNTEAFFGQGTRLTVV.

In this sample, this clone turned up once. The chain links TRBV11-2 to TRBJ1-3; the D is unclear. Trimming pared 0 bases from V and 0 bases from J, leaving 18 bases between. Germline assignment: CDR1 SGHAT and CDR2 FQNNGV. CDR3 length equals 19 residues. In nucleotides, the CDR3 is TGTGCCAGCAGCTTAGATGCCTATCGCCGGTTTATCTCTGGAAACACCATATATTTT. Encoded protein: CASSLDAYRRFISGNTIYF.

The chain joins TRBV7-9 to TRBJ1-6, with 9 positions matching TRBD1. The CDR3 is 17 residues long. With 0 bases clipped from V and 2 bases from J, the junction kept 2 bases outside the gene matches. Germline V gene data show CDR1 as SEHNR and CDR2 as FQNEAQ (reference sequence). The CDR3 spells CASSLADRGAYNSPLHF. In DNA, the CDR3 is TGTGCCAGCAGCTTAGCGGACAGGGGCGCCTATAATTCACCCCTCCACTTT.

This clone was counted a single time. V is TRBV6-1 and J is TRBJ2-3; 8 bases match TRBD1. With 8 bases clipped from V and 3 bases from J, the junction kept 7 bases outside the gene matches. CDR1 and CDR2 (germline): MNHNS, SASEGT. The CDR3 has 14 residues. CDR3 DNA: TGTGCCAGCCTCCAGGGGGCTCTGACAGATACGCAGTATTTT. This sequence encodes CASLQGALTDTQYF.

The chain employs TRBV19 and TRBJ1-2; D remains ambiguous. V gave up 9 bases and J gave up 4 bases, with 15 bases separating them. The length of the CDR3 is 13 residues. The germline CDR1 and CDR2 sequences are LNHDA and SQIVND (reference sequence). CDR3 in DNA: TGTGCCAGCACCTCCGTGGGCAGCTATGGCTACACCTTC. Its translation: CASTSVGSYGYTF. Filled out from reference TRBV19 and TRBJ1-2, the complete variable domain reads DGGITQSPKYLFRKEGQNVTLSCEQNLNHDAMYWYRQDPGQGLRLIYYSQIVNDFQKGDIAEGYSVSREKKESFPLTVTSAQKNPTAFYLCASTSVGSYGYTFGSGTRLTVV.